Listed below are T cell receptor beta chains from one sample, sequenced in a study of PD-1 blockade in classical Hodgkin lymphoma. The data were produced by immunoSEQ multiplex PCR, yet TCRdb's version contains in-frame clones alone and is incomplete. This table has approximately 100,000 clones, 85% to 90% appearing once. The source material was peripheral blood mononuclear cells (PBMCs), sampled before the second cycle of nivolumab. These receptors came from a human donor with classical Hodgkin lymphoma. Each CDR3 is given with its conserved first and last residue. The order of the fields is clone size, V gene, CDR3 protein. Size values are once, few and many counts, or a class for expanded clones, and some rows have none.

clone size: -
V gene: TRBV4-3
CDR3 protein: CASSQERGGSYNEQFF

clone size: -
V gene: TRBV11-2
CDR3 protein: CASGEGSYGYTF

clone size: once
V gene: TRBV7-2
CDR3 protein: CASSVGGGLAPYEQYF

clone size: -
V gene: TRBV9
CDR3 protein: CASSGGLAGYNEQFF

clone size: -
V gene: TRBV5-8
CDR3 protein: CASSSYRIINYGYTF

clone size: -
V gene: TRBV18
CDR3 protein: CASSPLVTVNTEAFF

clone size: -
V gene: TRBV18
CDR3 protein: CASSPPGQGVQLFF

clone size: -
V gene: TRBV30
CDR3 protein: CAIGRGSFGNTIYF

clone size: -
V gene: TRBV2
CDR3 protein: CASRPGGLDEQFF

clone size: -
V gene: TRBV9
CDR3 protein: CASSANRVDGTDTQYF

clone size: -
V gene: TRBV7-3
CDR3 protein: CASSLQPGPNSPLHF

clone size: -
V gene: TRBV2
CDR3 protein: CASRRLAGTYNEQFF

clone size: -
V gene: TRBV19
CDR3 protein: CASSTLPGQLNEKLFF

clone size: -
V gene: TRBV28
CDR3 protein: CASSSTSGGETGELFF

clone size: -
V gene: TRBV15
CDR3 protein: CATSSQGTGEEKLFF

clone size: -
V gene: TRBV21-1
CDR3 protein: CARDGGWETQYF

clone size: -
V gene: TRBV5-5
CDR3 protein: CAGSRTGHEKLFF

clone size: -
V gene: TRBV5-1
CDR3 protein: CASRRNTEAFF

clone size: -
V gene: TRBV2
CDR3 protein: CASEEGGRQPQHF

clone size: -
V gene: TRBV19
CDR3 protein: CASSIVCREKETQYF

clone size: -
V gene: TRBV6-5
CDR3 protein: CASTKGNEQYF

clone size: -
V gene: TRBV11-2
CDR3 protein: CASSSETSGGAYEQYF

clone size: few
V gene: TRBV11-2
CDR3 protein: CASSLGFVSPGRTIYEQYF

clone size: -
V gene: TRBV7-8
CDR3 protein: CASSPSGAHEQYF

clone size: -
V gene: TRBV7-9
CDR3 protein: CASSPPGGARGYTF

clone size: once
V gene: TRBV4-2
CDR3 protein: CASSQDSGGTVGQYF

clone size: -
V gene: TRBV6-5
CDR3 protein: CASSNRNEKLFF

clone size: -
V gene: TRBV21-1
CDR3 protein: CASSKSRGRQPQHF

clone size: -
V gene: TRBV18
CDR3 protein: CASSPGGSAYEQYF

clone size: -
V gene: TRBV7-9
CDR3 protein: CASSTPHQGREAFF

clone size: once
V gene: TRBV9
CDR3 protein: CASSSGDTEAFF

clone size: -
V gene: TRBV19
CDR3 protein: CASRPSTWNTEAFF

clone size: -
V gene: TRBV7-3
CDR3 protein: CASSLNGRGGPDTQYF

clone size: -
V gene: TRBV20-1
CDR3 protein: CSAPRPDTQYF

clone size: -
V gene: TRBV25-1
CDR3 protein: CATSDRGPYNEQFF

clone size: -
V gene: TRBV6-5
CDR3 protein: CASGRTGNRNTEAFF

clone size: -
V gene: TRBV5-1
CDR3 protein: CASSLGSTQAVTSPLHF

clone size: -
V gene: TRBV28
CDR3 protein: CASSLGRGNYEQYF

clone size: -
V gene: TRBV30
CDR3 protein: CAWGPTVVGRAFF

clone size: -
V gene: TRBV9
CDR3 protein: CASSVWAQGTDTQYF

clone size: once
V gene: TRBV7-9
CDR3 protein: CASSPNRSRDRVLYEQYF

clone size: -
V gene: TRBV19
CDR3 protein: CASSLLGTGPNEQYF

clone size: -
V gene: TRBV4-2
CDR3 protein: CASSQVPSGGPEGEQYF

clone size: -
V gene: TRBV2
CDR3 protein: CASRDSYGYTF

clone size: once
V gene: TRBV14
CDR3 protein: CASSPSLRRGHGYTF